These 27 T cell receptor beta chains originate from one sample sequenced in a study of vaccination and CD4 T cells after COVID-19. For these receptors, no antigen is known. The Oncomine TCR Beta short-read assay sequenced DNA from cultured CD4+ T cells. TCRdb independently ran MiXCR on the PCR reads; one entry per CDR3 protein. The sample holds roughly 20,000 distinct CDR3 sequences, about 44% seen once. The treatment was: approximately nine-day PBMC culture with coronavirus spike peptide pools or control peptides (ViraFEST assay). The sample was CD4+ T cells from blood, cultured in vitro. The receptors derive from a human donor who had recovered from COVID-19.

V usage is TRBV6-1 and J usage is TRBJ1-6, with 12 bases lining up with TRBD1. CDR3 length equals 18 residues. The trim removed 5 bases at V and 0 bases at J, leaving 5 bases unmatched. The V gene's germline CDR1 is MNHNS and CDR2 SASEGT. The DNA for the CDR3 is TGTGCCAGCAGTATGGGACAGGGGGCCCACTCCTATAATTCACCCCTCCACTTT. It encodes CASSMGQGAHSYNSPLHF.

The chain joins TRBV6-1 to TRBJ2-3; no reliable D call. Germline V gene sequence: CDR1 MNHNS, CDR2 SASEGT. The CDR3 loop spans 14 amino acids. V gave up 2 bases and J gave up 1 base, with 7 bases separating them. CDR3 amino acids: CASSERARTDTQYF. The CDR3 nucleotides are TGTGCCAGCAGTGAAAGGGCCCGCACAGATACGCAGTATTTT.

The chain employs TRBV18 and TRBJ1-5, with D hard to call. CDR3 size: 12 residues. The V and J ends lost 0 bases and 9 bases respectively, with 6 bases between them. Germline CDR1 reads KGHSH; CDR2 reads LQKENI. CDR3 protein: CASSPPTGPQHF. CDR3 DNA sequence: TGTGCCAGCTCACCACCCACGGGGCCCCAGCATTTT. The full variable domain, in which reference TRBV18 and TRBJ1-5 provide the parts outside the CDR3, is NAGVMQNPRHLVRRRGQEARLRCSPMKGHSHVYWYRQLPEEGLKFMVYLQKENIIDESGMPKERFSAEFPKEGPSILRIQQVVRGDSAAYFCASSPPTGPQHFGDGTRLSIL.

The V gene is TRBV7-2, the J gene TRBJ1-4; 9 positions match TRBD1. Germline CDR1 reads SGHTA; CDR2 reads FQGNSA. V lost 4 bases to trimming and J lost 11 bases; unmatched junction nucleotides: 8. The CDR3 sequence is 14 residues long. CDR3: CASSSGQGLGKLFF. CDR3 DNA sequence: TGTGCCAGCAGCTCTGGACAGGGGTTGGGGAAACTGTTTTTT.

This clonotype was counted once. The CDR3 protein is CASSFFRATYNEQFF. As DNA, the CDR3 is TGCGCCAGCAGCTTTTTCCGGGCCACCTACAATGAGCAGTTCTTC. The chain has TRBV5-1 and TRBJ2-1; D call uncertain. The length of the CDR3 is 15 residues. V lost 2 bases to trimming and J lost 2 bases, with 11 bases between them. From germline, CDR1 is SGHRS and CDR2 YFSETQ. The complete variable domain, with remaining parts taken from reference TRBV5-1 and TRBJ2-1, reads KAGVTQTPRYLIKTRGQQVTLSCSPISGHRSVSWYQQTPGQGLQFLFEYFSETQRNKGNFPGRFSGRQFSNSRSEMNVSTLELGDSALYLCASSFFRATYNEQFFGPGTRLTVL.

The sample holds a few counts of this clonotype. The chain recombines TRBV19 with TRBJ1-2; the D gene is possibly TRBD1 (6 bases). There are 13 residues in the CDR3. V lost 6 bases and J 4 bases, leaving 12 bases between the germline ends. CDR1 is LNHDA, CDR2 SQIVND, per germline (reference sequence). The CDR3 here is CASRPQGLYGYTF. The CDR3 DNA is TGTGCCAGTAGGCCACAGGGTCTCTATGGCTACACCTTC. Full variable domain (rest looked up from reference TRBV19 and TRBJ1-2): DGGITQSPKYLFRKEGQNVTLSCEQNLNHDAMYWYRQDPGQGLRLIYYSQIVNDFQKGDIAEGYSVSREKKESFPLTVTSAQKNPTAFYLCASRPQGLYGYTFGSGTRLTVV.

In this sample, this clonotype turned up a few times. V usage is TRBV20-1 and J usage is TRBJ1-6; the D is unclear. CDR1 is DFQATT, CDR2 SNEGSKA, per germline (reference sequence). The CDR3 is 12 amino acids. Trimming removed 6 bases from V and 7 bases from J, with 10 bases in between. Written as DNA, the CDR3 is TGCAGTGCGCCCCGTAGGAATTCACCCCTCCACTTT. It translates to CSAPRRNSPLHF.

In its sample, this clonotype ranks as medium-sized. The J gene is TRBJ2-2, the V gene TRBV11-3; tentatively, D is TRBD1 or TRBD2 (5 bases each). Trimming removed 3 bases from V and 0 bases from J, with 8 bases in between. There are 15 residues in the CDR3. From germline, CDR1 is SGHNT and CDR2 YENEEA. This chain's CDR3 is CASSFRGPNTGELFF. CDR3 bases: TGTGCCAGCAGCTTTAGGGGACCGAACACCGGGGAGCTGTTTTTT. Drawing the rest from reference TRBV11-3 and TRBJ2-2, the complete variable domain is EAGVVQSPRYKIIEKKQPVAFWCNPISGHNTLYWYLQNLGQGPELLIRYENEEAVDDSQLPKDRFSAERLKGVDSTLKIQPAELGDSAVYLCASSFRGPNTGELFFGEGSRLTVL.

The gene calls are TRBV7-2 and TRBJ1-2, with D perhaps TRBD1 (5 bases). Per the germline V gene, CDR1 is SGHTA and CDR2 is FQGNSA. The CDR3 covers 18 residues. Trimming stripped 4 bases from V and 3 bases from J, with 24 bases between. CDR3 sequence (DNA): TGTGCCAGCAGCTACCCCCGGGGGACCCCGGGAGGTGACTATGGCTACACCTTC. Encoded protein: CASSYPRGTPGGDYGYTF.

The table lists this clonotype with a few counts. The V call is TRBV12-3 or TRBV12-4, the J call TRBJ1-6; TRBD1 matches at 9 bases. This CDR3 is built from 16 residues. Unmatched junction bases numbered 8, after V lost 1 base and J lost 10 bases. DNA of the CDR3: TGTGCCAGCAGTTTAGGGAACAGGGGGCGCGGATCACCCCTCCACTTT. This codes for CASSLGNRGRGSPLHF.

The CDR3 bases are TGTGCCAGCTCACAGACAACCTTAGGGAACACTGAAGCTTTCTTT. Translated, it gives CASSQTTLGNTEAFF. The V gene is TRBV18, the J gene TRBJ1-1; the D is unclear. This CDR3 is built from 15 residues. In germline, CDR1 is KGHSH, CDR2 LQKENI. V gave up 4 bases and J gave up 1 base, with 13 bases separating them.

The V call is TRBV12-3 or TRBV12-4, the J call TRBJ2-7; D remains unclear. Trimming pared 6 bases from V and 1 base from J, leaving 13 bases between. The CDR3 is made up of 14 amino acids. For the CDR3, the DNA is TGTGCCAGCAGCCCGCGGACGGTTTCCTACGAGCAGTACTTC. Its translation: CASSPRTVSYEQYF.

This clonotype was detected a few times. The chain uses TRBV6-1 and TRBJ2-6; 11 positions agree with TRBD1. The germline V gene encodes CDR1 MNHNS and CDR2 SASEGT. This CDR3 is 19 amino acids long. With 1 base clipped from V and 1 base from J, the junction kept 6 bases outside the gene matches. CDR3 sequence reads: CASSEEGTGGFSGANVLTF. The DNA for the CDR3 is TGTGCCAGCAGTGAAGAGGGGACAGGGGGTTTTTCTGGGGCCAACGTCCTGACTTTC.

V usage is TRBV6-1 and J usage is TRBJ2-5; no definite D call. In germline, CDR1 is MNHNS, CDR2 SASEGT. The V end lost 2 bases, the J end lost 4 bases, and 5 bases lay between the germline ends. The CDR3 extends over 12 amino acids. The CDR3 nucleotides read TGTGCCAGCAGTGAAACTGGAGAGACCCAGTACTTC. This encodes CASSETGETQYF.

J is TRBJ1-2 and V is TRBV7-2; D not certain. Per the germline V gene, CDR1 is SGHTA and CDR2 is FQGNSA. V shed 1 base and J shed 3 bases, with 3 bases lying between them. The length of the CDR3 is 12 residues. The CDR3 sequence is CASSLGHYGYTF. DNA for the CDR3: TGTGCCAGCAGCTTAGGTCACTATGGCTACACCTTC. Supplemented by reference TRBV7-2 and TRBJ1-2, the full variable domain reads GAGVSQSPSNKVTEKGKDVELRCDPISGHTALYWYRQSLGQGLEFLIYFQGNSAPDKSGLPSDRFSAERTGGSVSTLTIQRTQQEDSAVYLCASSLGHYGYTFGSGTRLTVV.

This clonotype was seen only a few times. The chain links TRBV7-2 to TRBJ1-1, with a weak D call TRBD1 (6 bases). The germline gives CDR1 SGHTA, CDR2 FQGNSA. V lost 4 bases to trimming and J lost 0 bases, with 9 bases between them. The length of the CDR3 is 14 residues. CDR3 bases: TGTGCCAGCAGCTCCCGGACAGTGAACACTGAAGCTTTCTTT. Translating it yields CASSSRTVNTEAFF.

CDR3 in amino acids: CASSLDGRVADTQYF. CDR3 bases: TGTGCCAGCAGCTTAGATGGGAGGGTCGCAGATACGCAGTATTTT. The chain employs TRBV7-2 and TRBJ2-3; 7 positions match TRBD2. The germline gives CDR1 SGHTA, CDR2 FQGNSA. This CDR3 is built from 15 residues. Trimming took 1 base from V and 4 from J; bases not matched to a gene: 5.

This clonotype was observed a few times. This chain connects TRBV12-3 or TRBV12-4 to TRBJ2-3; no reliable D call. This CDR3 comprises 11 residues. The germline V and J ends were trimmed by 4 bases and 2 bases, with 1 base remaining between them. CDR3 protein: CASSYTDTQYF. The CDR3 bases are TGTGCCAGCAGTTACACAGATACGCAGTATTTT.

The V gene is TRBV10-3, the J gene TRBJ1-5; D gene uncertain. Looked up from germline, CDR1 is ENHRY and CDR2 is SYGVKD. V lost 4 bases and J 4 bases, leaving 20 bases between the germline ends. This CDR3 has 17 amino acids. The CDR3, as DNA: TGTGCCATCAGTGGCGGGTCCCTGGCAGATGGGAATCAGCCCCAGCATTTT. Translating gives CAISGGSLADGNQPQHF.

This chain links TRBV20-1 with TRBJ2-5; 7 nucleotides agree with TRBD1. V dropped 0 bases and J dropped 4; count of bases not matched to a gene: 8. The CDR3 is 15 amino acids. From germline, CDR1 is DFQATT and CDR2 SNEGSKA (reference sequence). The CDR3 loop reads CSARDGKGAGETQYF. The DNA of the CDR3 is TGCAGTGCTAGAGATGGGAAGGGGGCAGGAGAGACCCAGTACTTC.

This clonotype appeared a few times. The rearrangement joins TRBV10-1 to TRBJ2-3; maybe TRBD1 (8 bases). This CDR3 contains 14 residues. V gave up 4 bases and J gave up 10 bases, with 18 bases separating them. Germline V gene data show CDR1 as WNHNN and CDR2 as SYGVQD (reference sequence). CDR3 sequence: CASSALDREGPQYF. DNA of the CDR3: TGCGCCAGCAGTGCCCTGGACAGGGAGGGACCGCAGTATTTT.

V is TRBV25-1 and J is TRBJ1-5; the D is unclear. Germline V gene lookup returns CDR1 MGHDK and CDR2 SYGVNS. The CDR3 contains 16 residues. V was trimmed by 6 bases and J by 1 base, leaving 16 bases between them. The chain's CDR3 is CASRTLAPVSNQPQHF. Here the CDR3 DNA reads TGTGCCAGCAGGACATTAGCCCCTGTCAGCAATCAGCCCCAGCATTTT.

CDR3: CASRSGRIQFYEQYF. CDR3 nucleotides: TGTGCCAGCCGTTCAGGGAGGATTCAGTTTTACGAGCAGTACTTC. The chain combines TRBV6-2 or TRBV6-3 with TRBJ2-7; possibly TRBD2 for D (6 bases). CDR1 MNHEY and CDR2 SVGEGT come from the germline V gene. The CDR3 runs 15 residues. Trimming removed 8 bases from V and 4 bases from J, with 21 bases in between.

This rearrangement joins TRBV11-3 to TRBJ2-3; D gene unclear. Trimming pared 5 bases from V and 2 bases from J, leaving 11 bases between. CDR1 and CDR2 from the germline V gene are SGHNT and YENEEA. This CDR3 is 14 amino acids long. The CDR3 reads CASSRVGLTDTQYF. CDR3 nucleotide sequence: TGTGCCAGCAGCCGCGTGGGCCTCACAGATACGCAGTATTTT.

Relative to its sample, this clonotype is medium-sized (0.01 to 0.1%). The chain recombines TRBV2 with TRBJ1-2; D is unclear. V dropped 3 bases and J dropped 2 bases, with 7 bases sitting between them. The CDR3 runs 13 residues. CDR1 is SNHLY, CDR2 FYNNEI, per germline. CDR3 sequence reads: CASSENRNYGYTF. The CDR3 DNA sequence: TGTGCCAGCAGTGAGAACCGGAACTATGGCTACACCTTC.

The rearrangement links TRBV6-1 to TRBJ1-2; D perhaps matches TRBD1 (5 bases). Germline V lookup: CDR1 MNHNS, CDR2 SASEGT. Trimming took 7 bases from V and 4 from J, leaving 13 bases between them. The CDR3 covers 13 residues. The CDR3 spells CASTFDRGYGYTF. Here the CDR3 DNA reads TGTGCCAGCACCTTCGACAGAGGCTATGGCTACACCTTC.

This chain uses TRBV28 with TRBJ2-5, with 16 bases that match TRBD2. This CDR3 spans 17 amino acids. CDR1 is MDHEN and CDR2 is SYDVKM in the germline V gene. V lost 6 bases and J lost 4; bases outside the gene matches: 8. CDR3 DNA sequence: TGTGCCAGCAGCCAAGGGACTAGCGGGAGGGCCATAGAGACCCAGTACTTC. Protein: CASSQGTSGRAIETQYF.